This T cell receptor beta chain was recovered during a study of T-cell reconstitution after alpha-beta-depleted transplantation in children (dated by TCRdb to 2015 to 2016). For the study in its entirety: Using TCR repertoire profiling, the study followed T-cell immune reconstitution in a quantitative way in children after TCRalphabeta/CD19-depleted allogeneic hematopoietic cell transplantation.

General study outcomes and caveats: Hyperexpanded clone frequencies declined over subsequent months; after one year, T-cell counts and TCRbeta diversity were mostly attributed to newly produced T cells. In some patients, high TCRbeta diversity at day 60 was attributed to recipient T cells and intrathymic progenitors that had survived conditioning. The apparently early recovery of alphabetaT-cell counts about two months after transplant reportedly depended on only several hundred rapidly expanded clones that came from non-depleted graft cells.

The germline V and J ends show losses of 1 base and 4 bases respectively, and no gene match explains 9 bases of the junction. The germline V gene sets CDR1 to MGHRA and CDR2 to YSYEKL. The cysteine opens and the phenylalanine closes a CDR3 of 17 amino acids. Only the CDR3 portion is preserved as DNA: 51 bases, with reading frame beginning at the first base. Turning to this clonotype: Its antigen remains undetermined. No base-level quality is on record; no much larger clone is a single base apart.

Receptor amplification or capture employed PCR. The run used an Illumina HiSeq 2500. Molecular barcoding was employed in the preparation of TCR libraries, with unique molecular identifiers being used to normalize TCRbeta repertoire quantification. TCRdb's own reprocessing of the public reads used fastp at Q25 and MiXCR and kept productive beta chains. Rows merge per CDR3 protein into single entries with the most common DNA and genes. A total of some 840,000 distinct CDR3 sequences appear in this sample, 16% of them only once. In total, the top ten clones hold about 4.6% of the sample. What the treatment or condition label conveys for this sample: allogeneic hematopoietic cell transplantation with graft depleted of TCRalphabeta T cells and CD19 B cells. TCRalphabeta/CD19-depleted allogeneic hematopoietic cell grafts were given to the transplant recipients, all of whom were children.

The chain is made from TRBV4-1 and TRBJ2-2, with 7 bases aligning to TRBD1. The source of this sequence is a male patient between 5 and 17 years old who had a stem cell transplant for acute lymphoblastic leukemia, so the T cells may come from the graft donor. The sample here was PBMCs, mostly from graft donor cells, taken 360 days after TCRalphabeta/CD19-depleted stem cell transplant. The CDR3 reads as follows: CASSQVLGGFFTGELFF. Read as DNA, the sequence is TGCGCCAGCAGCCAAGTTCTAGGGGGCTTTTTCACCGGGGAGCTGTTTTTT.